The clone carrying this T cell receptor (beta chain) was observed a single time. As processed by the authors: Estimation of nucleated cell counts was performed using reference gene primer amplification. Assay: immunoSEQ multiplex PCR; the TCRdb copy retains only in-frame clones and omits some. That table is the source of V, J and clone size, and D and trimming were worked out from the DNA. Seen here are about 280,000 clones, around 89% observed once, and the top ten hold about 5%. This sample is part of a study of blood T cell repertoires in COVID-19. Study summary: Researchers got acute and convalescent COVID-19 samples from the United States, Italy and Spain. T cells, B-cell-depleted T cells, or PBMCs provided the cDNA or gDNA that served as material.

The V and J ends lost 3 bases and 5 bases respectively, with 7 bases between them. CDR1 DFQATT and CDR2 SNEGSKA come from the germline V gene (reference sequence). This CDR3 has 11 residues. Sequencing input: peripheral blood. This sequence joins TRBV20-1 and TRBJ1-1; TRBD1 is a possible D gene (6 bases). The origin of this receptor is a man aged 35-49 years with acute or convalescent COVID-19. The CDR3 region is CSASDRTEAFF. CDR3 in DNA: TGCAGTGCTAGTGACAGGACTGAAGCTTTCTTT.